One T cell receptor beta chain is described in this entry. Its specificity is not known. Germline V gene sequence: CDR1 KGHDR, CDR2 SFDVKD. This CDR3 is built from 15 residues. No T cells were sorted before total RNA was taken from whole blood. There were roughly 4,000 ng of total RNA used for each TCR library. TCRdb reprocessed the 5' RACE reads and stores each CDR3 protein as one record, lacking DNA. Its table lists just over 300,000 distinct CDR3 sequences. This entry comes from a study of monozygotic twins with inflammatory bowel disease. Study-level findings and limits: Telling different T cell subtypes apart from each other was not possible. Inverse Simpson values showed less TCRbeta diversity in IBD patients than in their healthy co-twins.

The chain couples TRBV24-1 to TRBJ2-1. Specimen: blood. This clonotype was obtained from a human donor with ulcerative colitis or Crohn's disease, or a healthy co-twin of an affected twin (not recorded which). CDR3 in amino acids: CATSVSSGSYNEQFF.